The clone carrying this TCR beta chain was counted a single time. The target antigen is unknown. Method: immunoSEQ multiplex PCR; TCRdb's copy keeps in-frame clones and lacks some. The sample consists of some 60,000 clones, roughly nine tenths of them appearing once. The sample originates from a study of OX40 agonist ivuxolimab in advanced cancers. Study context: The patients received ivuxolimab by intravenous route every 2 weeks at 0.01 to 10 mg/kg. Dose-escalation patients had hepatocellular carcinoma, melanoma, renal cell or head and neck cancer. Study outcomes and limitations: In the 0.1 to 3.0 mg/kg range, CD4+ and CD8+ blood T cells had expanded clonally by week 6.

The receptor's source is an adult with an advanced solid tumor such as melanoma, head and neck, liver or kidney cancer. Sequencing was performed on CD4+ or CD8+ T cells sorted from blood, taken in a trial of the OX40 agonist ivuxolimab.

The CDR3 loop reads CASSRPNTEAFF. The CDR3, as DNA: TGTGCCAGCAGCCGACCTAACACTGAAGCTTTCTTT. The genes are TRBV5-4 and TRBJ1-1; no clear D. This CDR3 contains 12 residues. V was clipped by 4 bases and J by 2 bases, with 6 bases between them. From germline, CDR1 is SGHNT and CDR2 YYREEE (reference sequence).